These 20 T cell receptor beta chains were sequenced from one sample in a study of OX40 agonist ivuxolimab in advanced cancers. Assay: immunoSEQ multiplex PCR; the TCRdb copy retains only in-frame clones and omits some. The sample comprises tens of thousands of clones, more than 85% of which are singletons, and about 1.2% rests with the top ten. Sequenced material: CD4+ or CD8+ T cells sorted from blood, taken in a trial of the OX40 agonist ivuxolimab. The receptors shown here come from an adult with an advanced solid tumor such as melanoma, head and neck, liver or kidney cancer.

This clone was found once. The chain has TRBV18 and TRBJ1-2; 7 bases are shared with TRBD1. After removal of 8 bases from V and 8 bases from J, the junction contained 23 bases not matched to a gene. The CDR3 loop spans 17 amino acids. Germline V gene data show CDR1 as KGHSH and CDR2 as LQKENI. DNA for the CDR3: TGTGCCAGCACCTATTATTCTGGACAGGTCCAAACCGAAGGCTACACCTTC. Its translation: CASTYYSGQVQTEGYTF. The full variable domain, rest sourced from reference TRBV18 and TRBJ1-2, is NAGVMQNPRHLVRRRGQEARLRCSPMKGHSHVYWYRQLPEEGLKFMVYLQKENIIDESGMPKERFSAEFPKEGPSILRIQQVVRGDSAAYFCASTYYSGQVQTEGYTFGSGTRLTVV.

CDR3 sequence reads: CASSLSPNYGYTF. The CDR3 coding sequence is TGCGCCAGCAGCTTGTCGCCAAACTATGGCTACACCTTC. The chain employs TRBV5-1 and TRBJ1-2, with no clear D. Germline V gives CDR1 SGHRS, CDR2 YFSETQ. The CDR3 sequence is 13 residues long. V lost 1 base and J 2 bases, leaving 6 bases between the germline ends.

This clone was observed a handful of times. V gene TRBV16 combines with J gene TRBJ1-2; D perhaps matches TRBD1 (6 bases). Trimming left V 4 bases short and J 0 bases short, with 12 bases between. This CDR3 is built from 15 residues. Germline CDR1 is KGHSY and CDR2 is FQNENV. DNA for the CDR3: TGTGCCAGCAGCCGTATAACAGGGTCTAACTATGGCTACACCTTC. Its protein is CASSRITGSNYGYTF.

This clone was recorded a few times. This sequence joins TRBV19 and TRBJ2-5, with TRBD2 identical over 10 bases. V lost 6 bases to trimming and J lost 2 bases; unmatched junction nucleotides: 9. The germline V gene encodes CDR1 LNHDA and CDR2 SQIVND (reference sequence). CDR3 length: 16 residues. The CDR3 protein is CASRTAGTSVQETQYF. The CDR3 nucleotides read TGTGCCAGTAGAACAGCCGGGACTAGCGTGCAAGAGACCCAGTACTTC.

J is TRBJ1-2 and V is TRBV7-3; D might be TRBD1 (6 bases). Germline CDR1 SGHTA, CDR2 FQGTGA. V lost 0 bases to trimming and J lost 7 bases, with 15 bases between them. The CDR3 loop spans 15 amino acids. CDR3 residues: CASSLTGTRPGGYTF. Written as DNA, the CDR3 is TGTGCCAGCAGCTTAACAGGGACAAGACCCGGTGGCTACACCTTC.

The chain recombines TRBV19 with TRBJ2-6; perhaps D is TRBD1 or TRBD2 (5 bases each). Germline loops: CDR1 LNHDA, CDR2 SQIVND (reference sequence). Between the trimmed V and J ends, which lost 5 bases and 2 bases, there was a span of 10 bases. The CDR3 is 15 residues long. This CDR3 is CASSPPGPGANVLTF. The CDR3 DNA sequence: TGTGCCAGTAGTCCACCGGGACCTGGGGCCAACGTCCTGACTTTC.

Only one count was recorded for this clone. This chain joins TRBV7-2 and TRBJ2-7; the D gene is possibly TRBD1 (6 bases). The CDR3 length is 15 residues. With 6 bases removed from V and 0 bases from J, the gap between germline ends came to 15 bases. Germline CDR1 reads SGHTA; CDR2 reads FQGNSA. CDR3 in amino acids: CASRSNRASSYEQYF. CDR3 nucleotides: TGTGCCAGCAGATCTAACAGGGCCTCCTCCTACGAGCAGTACTTC.

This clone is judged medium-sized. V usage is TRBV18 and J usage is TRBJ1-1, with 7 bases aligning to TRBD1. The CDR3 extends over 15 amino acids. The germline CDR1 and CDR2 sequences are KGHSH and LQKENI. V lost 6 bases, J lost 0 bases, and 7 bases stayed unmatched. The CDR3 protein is CASSQEGAMNTEAFF. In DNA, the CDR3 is TGTGCCAGCTCCCAGGAGGGGGCCATGAACACTGAAGCTTTCTTT.

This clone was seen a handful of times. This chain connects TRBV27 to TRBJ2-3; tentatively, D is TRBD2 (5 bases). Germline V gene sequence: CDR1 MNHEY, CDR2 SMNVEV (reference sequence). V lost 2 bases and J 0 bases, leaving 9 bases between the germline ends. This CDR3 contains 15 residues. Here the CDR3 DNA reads TGTGCCAGCAGTTTAAGACGGACTAGCACAGATACGCAGTATTTT. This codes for CASSLRRTSTDTQYF.

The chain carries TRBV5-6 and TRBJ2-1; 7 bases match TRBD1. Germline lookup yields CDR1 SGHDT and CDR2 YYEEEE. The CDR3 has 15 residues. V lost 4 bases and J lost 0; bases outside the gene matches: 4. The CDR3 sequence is CASSTRGSSYNEQFF. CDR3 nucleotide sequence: TGTGCCAGCAGCACCAGGGGGAGCTCCTACAATGAGCAGTTCTTC.

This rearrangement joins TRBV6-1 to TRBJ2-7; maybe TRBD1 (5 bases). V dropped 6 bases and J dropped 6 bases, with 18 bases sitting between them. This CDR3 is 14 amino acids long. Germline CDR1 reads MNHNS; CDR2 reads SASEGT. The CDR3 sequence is CASRTTVRLVEQYF. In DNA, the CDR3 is TGTGCCAGCAGGACGACAGTGCGTTTGGTCGAGCAGTACTTC.

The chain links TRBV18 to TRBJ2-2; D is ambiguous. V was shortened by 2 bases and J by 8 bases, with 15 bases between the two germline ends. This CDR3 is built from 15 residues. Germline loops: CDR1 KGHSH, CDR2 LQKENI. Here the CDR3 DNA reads TGTGCCAGCTCACCAAGCTCCACGCGGCAAGGGGAGCTGTTTTTT. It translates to CASSPSSTRQGELFF.

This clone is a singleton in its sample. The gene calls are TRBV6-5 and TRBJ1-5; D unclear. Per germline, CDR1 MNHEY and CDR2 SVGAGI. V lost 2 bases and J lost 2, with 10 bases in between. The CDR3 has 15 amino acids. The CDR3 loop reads CASSYNGRGNQPQHF. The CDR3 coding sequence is TGTGCCAGCAGTTACAATGGAAGAGGCAATCAGCCCCAGCATTTT.

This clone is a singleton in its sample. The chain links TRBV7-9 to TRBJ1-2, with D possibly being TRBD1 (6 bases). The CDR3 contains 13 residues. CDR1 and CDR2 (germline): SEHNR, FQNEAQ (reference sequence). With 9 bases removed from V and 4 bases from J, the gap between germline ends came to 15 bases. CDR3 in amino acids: CASRQAVGYGYTF. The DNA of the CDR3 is TGTGCCAGTCGACAGGCAGTAGGCTATGGCTACACCTTC.

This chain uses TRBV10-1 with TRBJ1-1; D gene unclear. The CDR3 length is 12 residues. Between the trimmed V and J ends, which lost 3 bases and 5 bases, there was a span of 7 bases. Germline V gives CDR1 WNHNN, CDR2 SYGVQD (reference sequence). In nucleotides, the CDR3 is TGCGCCAGCAGTGAAGGCCGAACTGAAGCTTTCTTT. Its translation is CASSEGRTEAFF.

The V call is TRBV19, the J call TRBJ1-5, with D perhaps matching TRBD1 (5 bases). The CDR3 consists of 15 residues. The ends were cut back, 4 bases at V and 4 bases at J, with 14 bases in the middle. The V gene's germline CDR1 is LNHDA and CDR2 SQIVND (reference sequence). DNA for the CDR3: TGTGCCAGTAGTAGTCAGGGAGTGGGGAATCAGCCCCAGCATTTT. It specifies CASSSQGVGNQPQHF.

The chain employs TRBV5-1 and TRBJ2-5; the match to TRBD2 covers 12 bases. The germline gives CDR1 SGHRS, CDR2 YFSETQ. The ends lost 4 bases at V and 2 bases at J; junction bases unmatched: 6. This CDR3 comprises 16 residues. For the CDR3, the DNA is TGCGCCAGCAGCCCTCTAACTAGCGGGGGGCAAGAGACCCAGTACTTC. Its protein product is CASSPLTSGGQETQYF.

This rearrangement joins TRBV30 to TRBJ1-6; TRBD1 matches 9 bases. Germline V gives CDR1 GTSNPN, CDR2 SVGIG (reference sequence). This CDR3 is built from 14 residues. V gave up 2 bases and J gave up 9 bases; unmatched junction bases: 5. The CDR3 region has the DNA TGTGCCTGGAGTCGGGGACAGGGACGTTCACCCCTCCACTTT. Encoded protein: CAWSRGQGRSPLHF.

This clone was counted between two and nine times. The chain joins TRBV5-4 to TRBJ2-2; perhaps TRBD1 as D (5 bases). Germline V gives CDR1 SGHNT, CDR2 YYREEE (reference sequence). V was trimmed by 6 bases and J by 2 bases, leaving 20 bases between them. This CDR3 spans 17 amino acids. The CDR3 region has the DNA TGTGCCAGCACCTCTGAACCAGGGAAGTTAAACACCGGGGAGCTGTTTTTT. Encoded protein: CASTSEPGKLNTGELFF.

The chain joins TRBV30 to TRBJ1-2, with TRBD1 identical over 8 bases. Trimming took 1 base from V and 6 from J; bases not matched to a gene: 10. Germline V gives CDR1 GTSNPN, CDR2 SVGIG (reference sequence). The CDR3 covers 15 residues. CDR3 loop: CAWSEGAGGPNGYTF. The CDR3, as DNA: TGTGCCTGGAGTGAGGGGGCAGGGGGCCCCAATGGCTACACCTTC.